The 26 T cell receptor beta chains below come from one sample, sequenced in a study of blood T cell repertoires in COVID-19. Produced via immunoSEQ multiplex PCR; TCRdb's table is partial and in-frame only. The sample carries approximately 130,000 clones, 70% to 80% recorded once. The sample comprised peripheral blood. The receptor source for this set is a human donor in a cohort sampled during active COVID-19.

The rearrangement joins TRBV7-9 to TRBJ1-1, with D maybe TRBD1 (6 bases). CDR3 length: 15 amino acids. Germline-derived CDR1 and CDR2 are SEHNR and FQNEAQ (reference sequence). Trimming removed 4 bases at V and 1 base at J, with 13 bases between. CDR3 coding DNA: TGTGCCAGCAGCTCTTCCGGGACAAAGAACACTGAAGCTTTCTTT. Translating it yields CASSSSGTKNTEAFF.

The CDR3: CASVTGTYNEQFF. CDR3 nucleotides: TGTGCCAGCGTCACAGGCACCTACAATGAGCAGTTCTTC. The rearrangement uses TRBV2 and TRBJ2-1, with D perhaps TRBD1 (5 bases). Germline lookup yields CDR1 SNHLY and CDR2 FYNNEI. The CDR3 is 13 residues long. The ends were cut back, 8 bases at V and 2 bases at J, with 10 bases in the middle.

This clone was recorded a few times. This chain uses TRBV5-1 with TRBJ1-2, with 8 bases aligning to TRBD1. CDR3 size: 13 residues. Germline CDR1 and CDR2: SGHRS and YFSETQ. The trim removed 4 bases at V and 8 bases at J, leaving 7 bases unmatched. In DNA, the CDR3 is TGCGCCAGCAGCCGGACAGGGCGGTCGGGCTACACCTTC. Its translation is CASSRTGRSGYTF.

This clone was observed a handful of times. The chain links TRBV3-1 (or the pseudogene TRBV3-2) to TRBJ1-1; D remains unclear. The CDR3 has 15 amino acids. V shed 0 bases and J shed 1 base, with 9 bases lying between them. Germline values: CDR1 LGHDT, CDR2 YNNKEL (reference sequence). In DNA form, the CDR3 reads TGTGCCAGCAGCCAAGATCTGAGAGCGAACACTGAAGCTTTCTTT. It encodes CASSQDLRANTEAFF.

The chain couples TRBV5-5 to TRBJ2-7, with unresolved D. Per germline, CDR1 SGHKS and CDR2 YYEKEE (reference sequence). Trimming took off 0 bases at V and 9 bases at J, with 19 bases between the two ends. The CDR3 runs 15 residues. This chain's CDR3 is CASSLAVGRPTGQYF. The CDR3 DNA follows: TGTGCCAGCAGCTTGGCCGTTGGCCGCCCGACGGGGCAGTACTTC.

The CDR3 loop reads CATSDRRAITDTQYF. CDR3 DNA: TGTGCCACCAGTGATCGCAGGGCTATCACAGATACGCAGTATTTT. The chain links TRBV24-1 to TRBJ2-3, with D possibly being TRBD1 (5 bases). The germline V gene encodes CDR1 KGHDR and CDR2 SFDVKD. There are 15 residues in the CDR3. V dropped 3 bases and J dropped 2 bases, with 11 bases sitting between them.

The V and J genes are TRBV5-8 and TRBJ1-1, with a tentative D call TRBD1 (6 bases). The CDR3 loop spans 13 amino acids. Germline CDR1 SGHTS, CDR2 YDEGEE. Trimming cost V 4 bases and J 4 bases, with 11 bases left between them. CDR3 sequence reads: CASSLQGSTEAFF. The DNA for the CDR3 is TGTGCCAGCAGCCTACAGGGTTCCACTGAAGCTTTCTTT.

This clone was seen a few times. The chain couples TRBV15 to TRBJ2-7, with D uncertain. Trimming stripped 0 bases from V and 6 bases from J, with 18 bases between. The CDR3 length is 16 residues. The germline V gene has CDR1 LNHNV and CDR2 YYDKDF (reference sequence). CDR3 bases: TGTGCCACCAGCAGAGATCGGCCGGGTTTAGTTTCCGAGCAGTACTTC. Its translation: CATSRDRPGLVSEQYF.

The gene calls are TRBV2 and TRBJ2-7, with TRBD1 identical over 7 bases. Germline V gene data show CDR1 as SNHLY and CDR2 as FYNNEI. CDR3 length: 14 amino acids. The trim removed 3 bases at V and 4 bases at J, leaving 6 bases unmatched. CDR3 nucleotide sequence: TGTGCCAGCAGTGACCGAGGGACAGAATACGAGCAGTACTTC. This sequence encodes CASSDRGTEYEQYF.

This chain connects TRBV5-4 to TRBJ2-5, with 9 bases aligning to TRBD2. The CDR3 is made up of 14 amino acids. With V trimmed by 4 bases and J by 5 bases, 6 bases remained unmatched. Per germline, CDR1 SGHNT and CDR2 YYREEE (reference sequence). Written as DNA, the CDR3 is TGTGCCAGCAGCCCGCGGGGGGGCGGTGAGACCCAGTACTTC. Translated: CASSPRGGGETQYF.

This sequence joins TRBV28 and TRBJ1-2; perhaps TRBD1 as D (6 bases). V was cut by 6 bases and J by 0 bases, with 11 bases left in between. The germline V gene has CDR1 MDHEN and CDR2 SYDVKM. The CDR3 sequence is 14 residues long. CDR3 region: CASSPHRANYGYTF. The CDR3 DNA reads TGTGCCAGCAGCCCTCACAGGGCTAACTATGGCTACACCTTC.

The chain uses TRBV28 and TRBJ1-6; TRBD1 is a possible D gene (6 bases). Germline lookup yields CDR1 MDHEN and CDR2 SYDVKM. Trimming took 6 bases from V and 10 from J, leaving 19 bases between them. There are 15 residues in the CDR3. The DNA of the CDR3 is TGTGCCAGCAGCCCCGACAGGAGCTGGGAGTCACCCCTCCACTTT. Amino acid sequence: CASSPDRSWESPLHF.

This clone was observed a single time. The chain has TRBV6-5 and TRBJ1-1, with D possibly TRBD1 on 5 matching bases. V was shortened by 2 bases and J by 1 base, with 11 bases between the two germline ends. The germline gives CDR1 MNHEY, CDR2 SVGAGI. The CDR3 spans 15 residues. The CDR3, as DNA: TGTGCCAGCAGTTACCAGGGAGGCTCGAACACTGAAGCTTTCTTT. This gives the protein CASSYQGGSNTEAFF.

This chain joins TRBV5-4 and TRBJ1-1; 7 nucleotides match TRBD1. The germline CDR1 and CDR2 sequences are SGHNT and YYREEE (reference sequence). Germline trimming cut 0 bases from V and 1 base from J; bases unmatched to any gene: 0. The CDR3 contains 14 residues. The CDR3 sequence: CASSLGDRNTEAFF. CDR3 nucleotide sequence: TGTGCCAGCAGCTTGGGGGACAGGAACACTGAAGCTTTCTTT.

The V gene is TRBV5-8, the J gene TRBJ1-4; unclear D gene. Germline assignment: CDR1 SGHTS and CDR2 YDEGEE. Between the trimmed V and J ends, which lost 4 bases and 0 bases, there was a span of 10 bases. The CDR3 spans 15 residues. The CDR3 DNA sequence: TGTGCCAGCAGCCCGGGAAAGGCAACTAATGAAAAACTGTTTTTT. Translation gives CASSPGKATNEKLFF. Filled out from reference TRBV5-8 and TRBJ1-4, the complete variable domain reads EAGVTQSPTHLIKTRGQQATLRCSPISGHTSVYWYQQALGLGLQFLLWYDEGEERNRGNFPPRFSGRQFPNYSSELNVNALELEDSALYLCASSPGKATNEKLFFGSGTQLSVL.

V and J are TRBV6-5 and TRBJ2-5; 7 bases align to TRBD1. Per germline, CDR1 MNHEY and CDR2 SVGAGI. Unmatched junction bases numbered 5, after V lost 5 bases and J lost 2 bases. This CDR3 spans 14 amino acids. The CDR3: CASSLQGWQETQYF. The CDR3 DNA sequence: TGTGCCAGCAGTCTACAGGGGTGGCAAGAGACCCAGTACTTC.

The genes are TRBV7-3 and TRBJ2-2; TRBD1 might be the D (5 bases). Germline V lookup: CDR1 SGHTA, CDR2 FQGTGA. V lost 1 base to trimming and J lost 8 bases, with 8 bases between them. This CDR3 contains 13 residues. The CDR3 nucleotides read TGTGCCAGCAGCTTAAACCCAGGGGGGGAGCTGTTTTTT. Translated: CASSLNPGGELFF.

The chain joins TRBV3-1 (or the pseudogene TRBV3-2) to TRBJ2-3; the match to TRBD2 covers 8 bases. The germline CDR1 and CDR2 sequences are LGHDT and YNNKEL (reference sequence). The CDR3 runs to 15 residues. V lost 1 base to trimming and J lost 3 bases; unmatched junction nucleotides: 3. In DNA form, the CDR3 reads TGTGCCAGCAGCCAAGCTCAGCGGGGGACAGATACGCAGTATTTT. Protein product: CASSQAQRGTDTQYF.

This clone came up once. CDR3 in amino acids: CASSFLEGGYNSPLHF. CDR3 sequence (DNA): TGTGCCAGCAGTTTTCTGGAGGGAGGCTATAATTCACCCCTCCACTTT. This chain connects TRBV28 to TRBJ1-6, with D unclear. The CDR3 length is 16 residues. Germline-derived CDR1 and CDR2 are MDHEN and SYDVKM. The ends were cut back, 3 bases at V and 3 bases at J, with 12 bases in the middle.

The chain employs TRBV7-9 and TRBJ2-7; possibly TRBD2 for D (6 bases). Germline values: CDR1 SEHNR, CDR2 FQNEAQ (reference sequence). Trimming removed 5 bases at V and 0 bases at J, with 23 bases between. The CDR3 has 18 residues. The CDR3 DNA reads TGTGCCAGCAGCCCAGGCCCGCACGGGACTGTCTACTCCTACGAGCAGTACTTC. Translation gives CASSPGPHGTVYSYEQYF.

V and J are TRBV10-2 and TRBJ2-7; 9 bases align to TRBD1. CDR3 length: 14 residues. CDR1 is WSHSY, CDR2 SAAADI, per germline. The junction had 10 bases not matched to a gene; V was cut back by 7 bases and J by 6 bases. The chain's CDR3 is CASIRDRETSEQYF. The CDR3 region has the DNA TGCGCCAGCATTCGGGACAGGGAAACTTCCGAGCAGTACTTC.

V is TRBV6-2 or TRBV6-3 and J is TRBJ2-1, with TRBD2 matching 12 bases. The germline V gene has CDR1 MNHEY and CDR2 SVGEGT. The V gene end was trimmed by 5 bases and the J gene end by 7 bases; junction bases not matched to a gene: 12. This CDR3 is built from 17 residues. The CDR3 is CASSRTASGGAFNEQFF. For the CDR3, the DNA is TGTGCCAGCAGTAGAACGGCTAGCGGGGGGGCCTTTAATGAGCAGTTCTTC.

V is TRBV27 and J is TRBJ2-7; 10 nucleotides align to TRBD1. The V segment lost 6 bases and the J segment 2 bases; nucleotides outside the gene matches: 7. The germline gives CDR1 MNHEY, CDR2 SMNVEV (reference sequence). The CDR3 is 15 residues long. For the CDR3, the DNA is TGTGCCAGCAGGATCGGGACAGGGGTGACCTACGAGCAGTACTTC. Translated: CASRIGTGVTYEQYF.

This clone showed up just a few times. The rearrangement joins TRBV2 to TRBJ1-1; TRBD1 aligns across 8 bases. The CDR3 spans 14 residues. Trimming removed 4 bases from V and 11 bases from J; junction bases left unmatched: 12. Per the germline V gene, CDR1 is SNHLY and CDR2 is FYNNEI. CDR3: CASSVDREVVTAFF. In DNA, the CDR3 is TGTGCCAGCAGTGTGGACAGGGAAGTTGTGACGGCTTTCTTT.

The rearrangement links TRBV19 to TRBJ2-1; D gene unclear. This CDR3 contains 16 residues. V gave up 2 bases and J gave up 0 bases, with 11 bases separating them. The germline gives CDR1 LNHDA, CDR2 SQIVND (reference sequence). Here the CDR3 DNA reads TGTGCCAGTAGTATAAGGATAGCTAGCTCCTACAATGAGCAGTTCTTC. This codes for CASSIRIASSYNEQFF.

This CDR3 reads CASSPVRQVGDNEQFF. CDR3 coding DNA: TGTGCCAGCTCACCAGTTCGACAGGTGGGGGACAATGAGCAGTTCTTC. J is TRBJ2-1 and V is TRBV18; maybe TRBD1 (6 bases). V dropped 2 bases and J dropped 5 bases, with 16 bases sitting between them. The germline V gene has CDR1 KGHSH and CDR2 LQKENI. The CDR3 length is 16 residues.